The 17 T cell receptor beta chains below come from one sample, sequenced in a study of Ad26.COV2.S vaccination and SARS-CoV-2 variants (TCRdb year 2021). The library was prepared using the immunoSEQ multiplex PCR assay. This immuneACCESS table, as held by TCRdb, lists in-frame sequences with V and J called but not all clones. Of the missing ones, under half trace to an unresolved V gene in checked studies; the others have no known cause. This sample is represented by about 350,000 clones; 90% to 95% of them were singletons. The biggest ten clones account for 3% to 5% of the sample. The time point label corresponds to: individuals recovered from natural SARS-CoV-2 infection. Sequencing used peripheral blood, obtained after recovery from COVID-19. The receptors were sampled from a human donor who had recovered from COVID-19.

The chain carries TRBV6-2 or TRBV6-3 and TRBJ1-5; a possible D gene is TRBD1 (5 bases). The germline V gene encodes CDR1 MNHEY and CDR2 SVGEGT. Trimming removed 5 bases at V and 4 bases at J, with 9 bases between. The CDR3 consists of 13 residues. CDR3 region: CASSAGGNQPQHF. DNA of the CDR3: TGTGCCAGCAGTGCCGGGGGAAATCAGCCCCAGCATTTT.

The CDR3 spells CASSFGVSELTDTQYF. DNA of the CDR3: TGTGCCAGCAGTTTCGGGGTGAGCGAGCTGACAGATACGCAGTATTTT. V gene TRBV27 combines with J gene TRBJ2-3; possible D gene TRBD2, 5 bases. The V gene's germline CDR1 is MNHEY and CDR2 SMNVEV (reference sequence). Trimming stripped 3 bases from V and 3 bases from J, with 16 bases between. The CDR3 covers 16 residues.

As for this clone: The sample contains more than one DNA sequence encoding this CDR3. This chain connects TRBV5-4 to TRBJ1-1, with 9 bases matching TRBD1. The germline V gene encodes CDR1 SGHNT and CDR2 YYREEE (reference sequence). The CDR3 extends over 14 amino acids. The ends lost 2 bases at V and 4 bases at J; junction bases unmatched: 3. CDR3 bases: TGTGCCAGCAGCTTAGGACAGGGGCGCACTGAAGCTTTCTTT. This translates into CASSLGQGRTEAFF.

For the CDR3, the DNA is TGTGCCAGCAGTTTAAGTTCGAGCTCCTACAATGAGCAGTTCTTC. This gives the protein CASSLSSSSYNEQFF. V is TRBV27 and J is TRBJ2-1, with D unresolved. The CDR3 sequence is 15 residues long. Trimming took 2 bases from V and 0 from J, leaving 8 bases between them. CDR1 and CDR2 (germline): MNHEY, SMNVEV (reference sequence).

This clone was seen a single time. The V gene is TRBV7-9, the J gene TRBJ2-2; D is undetermined. The CDR3 sequence is 15 residues long. The germline V gene encodes CDR1 SEHNR and CDR2 FQNEAQ (reference sequence). With 6 bases removed from V and 4 bases from J, the gap between germline ends came to 15 bases. DNA of the CDR3: TGTGCCAGCAGTTTCGCCGGCTCTCGCACCGGGGAGCTGTTTTTT. Its protein product is CASSFAGSRTGELFF. The variable domain in full, completed from reference TRBV7-9 and TRBJ2-2, reads DTGVSQNPRHKITKRGQNVTFRCDPISEHNRLYWYRQTLGQGPEFLTYFQNEAQLEKSRLLSDRFSAERPKGSFSTLEIQRTEQGDSAMYLCASSFAGSRTGELFFGEGSRLTVL.

The gene calls are TRBV11-2 and TRBJ2-2; the D is unclear. This CDR3 is 14 amino acids long. V was pared by 1 base and J by 4 bases, with 7 bases between. CDR1 is SGHAT, CDR2 FQNNGV, per germline. CDR3 DNA: TGTGCCAGCAGCTTAGTTTTGGTCACCGGGGAGCTGTTTTTT. Translation gives CASSLVLVTGELFF.

V is TRBV19 and J is TRBJ2-2, with D possibly being TRBD2 (5 bases). The CDR3 has 14 amino acids. Trimming left V 3 bases short and J 9 bases short, with 14 bases between. In germline, CDR1 is LNHDA, CDR2 SQIVND (reference sequence). The CDR3, as DNA: TGTGCCAGTAGTATCCCAACTAGTTCTAGGGAGCTGTTTTTT. Protein: CASSIPTSSRELFF.

CDR3 sequence (DNA): TGTGCCAGCAGCTTAGTAACAGGGACGAATAATTCACCCCTCCACTTT. Encoded protein: CASSLVTGTNNSPLHF. The genes are TRBV7-9 and TRBJ1-6, with D tentatively TRBD1 (6 bases). V was pared by 1 base and J by 5 bases, with 12 bases between. In germline, CDR1 is SEHNR, CDR2 FQNEAQ (reference sequence). The CDR3 runs to 16 residues. Full variable domain (rest looked up from reference TRBV7-9 and TRBJ1-6): DTGVSQNPRHKITKRGQNVTFRCDPISEHNRLYWYRQTLGQGPEFLTYFQNEAQLEKSRLLSDRFSAERPKGSFSTLEIQRTEQGDSAMYLCASSLVTGTNNSPLHFGNGTRLTVT.

The chain has TRBV15 and TRBJ1-5, with D maybe TRBD1 (6 bases). The V end was cut by 0 bases, the J end by 4 bases, with 13 bases between. From germline, CDR1 is LNHNV and CDR2 YYDKDF (reference sequence). This CDR3 has 16 amino acids. This CDR3 is CATSRDQAGTNQPQHF. The CDR3 region has the DNA TGTGCCACCAGCAGAGATCAGGCAGGGACAAATCAGCCCCAGCATTTT.

The rearrangement joins TRBV7-9 to TRBJ1-1, with 7 bases lining up with TRBD1. The germline V gene encodes CDR1 SEHNR and CDR2 FQNEAQ (reference sequence). Trimming took 3 bases from V and 2 from J; bases not matched to a gene: 6. The CDR3 runs 15 residues. The CDR3 loop is CASSFEGGVNTEAFF. CDR3 coding DNA: TGTGCCAGCAGCTTTGAAGGGGGCGTCAACACTGAAGCTTTCTTT.

The chain employs TRBV27 and TRBJ2-3; a weak D match, TRBD2 (7 bases). In germline, CDR1 is MNHEY, CDR2 SMNVEV (reference sequence). The V end lost 4 bases, the J end lost 3 bases, and 17 bases lay between the germline ends. The CDR3 length is 16 residues. CDR3 region: CASSYGRRGPTDTQYF. The CDR3 bases are TGTGCCAGCAGTTATGGAAGGCGGGGGCCAACAGATACGCAGTATTTT.

The chain links TRBV18 to TRBJ1-1, with D hard to call. The length of the CDR3 is 14 residues. Per the germline V gene, CDR1 is KGHSH and CDR2 is LQKENI. Trimming cost V 3 bases and J 2 bases, with 10 bases left between them. The CDR3 region has the DNA TGTGCCAGCTCACCTTCACGGGCTAACACTGAAGCTTTCTTT. Its translation is CASSPSRANTEAFF. The whole variable domain, filled in from reference TRBV18 and TRBJ1-1, reads NAGVMQNPRHLVRRRGQEARLRCSPMKGHSHVYWYRQLPEEGLKFMVYLQKENIIDESGMPKERFSAEFPKEGPSILRIQQVVRGDSAAYFCASSPSRANTEAFFGQGTRLTVV.

A note on this clone: Additional DNA sequences in this sample encode the identical CDR3. The V call is TRBV5-1, the J call TRBJ1-2; D is perhaps TRBD1 (6 bases). Trimming took off 2 bases at V and 8 bases at J, with 10 bases between the two ends. CDR1 is SGHRS, CDR2 YFSETQ, per germline. The CDR3 has 12 amino acids. CDR3 amino acids: CASSLGGEGYTF. As DNA, the CDR3 is TGCGCCAGCAGCTTAGGGGGTGAGGGCTACACCTTC.

J is TRBJ2-5 and V is TRBV3-1 (or the pseudogene TRBV3-2), with TRBD2 matching 12 bases. CDR3 length equals 17 residues. V trimming: 3 bases; J trimming: 2 bases; junction bases outside the gene matches: 7. The germline V gene encodes CDR1 LGHDT and CDR2 YNNKEL (reference sequence). CDR3 sequence: CASSHWTSGALQETQYF. CDR3 DNA: TGTGCCAGCAGCCATTGGACTAGCGGGGCTTTACAAGAGACCCAGTACTTC.

The gene calls are TRBV9 and TRBJ1-4; perhaps TRBD1 as D (5 bases). This CDR3 is 15 amino acids long. Trimming cost V 0 bases and J 8 bases, with 14 bases left between them. Germline-derived CDR1 and CDR2 are SGDLS and YYNGEE. CDR3 in DNA: TGTGCCAGCAGCGTAGGAGGGGCGTCGGGAGAAAAACTGTTTTTT. Its translation: CASSVGGASGEKLFF.

This chain joins TRBV7-2 and TRBJ1-6, with 7 nucleotides matching TRBD1. The trim removed 4 bases at V and 8 bases at J, leaving 8 bases unmatched. There are 15 residues in the CDR3. Germline CDR1 reads SGHTA; CDR2 reads FQGNSA. The CDR3 region is CASSSGTVLHSPLHF. DNA of the CDR3: TGTGCCAGCAGCTCGGGGACAGTACTTCATTCACCCCTCCACTTT.

This clone was picked up a small number of times. J is TRBJ2-7 and V is TRBV7-9; 9 positions agree with TRBD1. Per the germline V gene, CDR1 is SEHNR and CDR2 is FQNEAQ (reference sequence). The CDR3 loop spans 15 amino acids. Trimming at V came to 1 base and at J to 3 bases, leaving 4 bases not matched to a gene. CDR3: CASSLEGTGHYEQYF. Written as DNA, the CDR3 is TGTGCCAGCAGCTTAGAGGGGACAGGGCACTACGAGCAGTACTTC.